Detailed here is one T cell receptor beta chain. The data were produced by immunoSEQ multiplex PCR, yet TCRdb's version contains in-frame clones alone and is incomplete. In the table there are fewer than 20,000 clones, 70% to 90% of which are singletons. This sample was included in a study of ipilimumab plus nivolumab after autologous stem cell transplantation. Germline CDR1 is SGHTA and CDR2 is FQGNSA. The CDR3 totals 14 residues. Between the trimmed V and J ends, which lost 1 base and 4 bases, there was a span of 10 bases. The chain uses TRBV7-2 and TRBJ1-2; tentative D call: TRBD1 (6 bases). The source material was PBMCs, sampled in a trial of ipilimumab plus nivolumab as post-transplant consolidation. This receptor was identified in a male donor with diffuse large B-cell lymphoma. CDR3 nucleotides: TGTGCCAGCAGCTTAGGTCGGGGGGCCTATGGCTACACCTTC. Amino acid sequence: CASSLGRGAYGYTF.